The entry below describes one T cell receptor (beta chain). This entry belongs to a study of blood T cell repertoires in COVID-19. Study overall: Sources were T cells, B-cell-depleted T cells, or PBMCs; the material itself was cDNA or gDNA.

Data came from immunoSEQ multiplex PCR; TCRdb stores just in-frame clones and leaves some out. The sample records roughly 230,000 clones, around 80% being singletons. This receptor was taken from a man in his forties with active or convalescent COVID-19. Source material: peripheral blood.

CDR3 residues: CASMAGDRETQYF. CDR3 DNA sequence: TGCGCCAGCATGGCAGGGGACCGAGAGACCCAGTACTTC. V gene TRBV5-1 combines with J gene TRBJ2-5, with a possible D match to TRBD1 (6 bases). CDR3 size: 13 residues. Deletions cut 6 bases from V and 4 bases from J, with 13 bases between. Germline loops: CDR1 SGHRS, CDR2 YFSETQ.